This TCR beta chain was documented in a study of blood T cell repertoires in COVID-19. With V trimmed by 9 bases and J by 2 bases, 9 bases remained unmatched. CDR1 and CDR2 (germline): LNHDA, SQIVND (reference sequence). The CDR3 covers 15 residues. Clones were read by immunoSEQ multiplex PCR, and TCRdb kept only the in-frame ones, dropping some. The data show roughly 300,000 clones, more than 85% seen once. The sequence was obtained from a woman in her thirties who had recovered from COVID-19. This chain uses TRBV19 with TRBJ2-1; 8 nucleotides match TRBD1. The sequenced sample was PBMCs or T cells enriched from blood (not recorded which). This chain's CDR3 is CASTTQGGAYNEQFF. CDR3 DNA sequence: TGTGCCAGCACTACACAGGGGGGAGCCTACAATGAGCAGTTCTTC.